The 14 T cell receptor beta chains in this list originate from one sample, sequenced in a study of CD8 T cells in ankylosing spondylitis. Using its own MiXCR run on the 5' RACE reads, TCRdb lists one record per CDR3 protein. The table includes a few hundred thousand distinct CDR3 sequences, roughly 18% detected once. The sequenced sample was blood, either unsorted or a sorted T cell fraction (not recorded which). The receptors were sampled from a male donor with ankylosing spondylitis or in good health (not recorded which).

This clonotype was seen a few times. The chain recombines TRBV2 with TRBJ2-1, with D unclear. This CDR3 comprises 15 residues. CDR1 is SNHLY, CDR2 FYNNEI, per germline. The V end lost 4 bases, the J end lost 5 bases, and 15 bases lay between the germline ends. The DNA for the CDR3 is TGTGCCAGCAGTGTAGCCAGGCGATCGGACAATGAGCAGTTCTTC. Residues: CASSVARRSDNEQFF. Drawing the rest from reference TRBV2 and TRBJ2-1, the complete variable domain is EPEVTQTPSHQVTQMGQEVILRCVPISNHLYFYWYRQILGQKVEFLVSFYNNEISEKSEIFDDQFSVERPDGSNFTLKIRSTKLEDSAMYFCASSVARRSDNEQFFGPGTRLTVL.

This clonotype was recorded a few times. V and J are TRBV11-3 and TRBJ2-1; TRBD1 matches at 7 bases. The CDR3 totals 15 residues. Looked up from germline, CDR1 is SGHNT and CDR2 is YENEEA. V gave up 4 bases and J gave up 5 bases; unmatched junction bases: 8. This CDR3 reads CASSYEGALNNEQFF. CDR3 coding DNA: TGTGCCAGCAGCTATGAGGGGGCGTTAAACAATGAGCAGTTCTTC.

The V call is TRBV20-1, the J call TRBJ2-1; maybe TRBD2 (6 bases). The CDR3 consists of 15 residues. The germline CDR1 and CDR2 sequences are DFQATT and SNEGSKA (reference sequence). With 1 base removed from V and 2 bases from J, the gap between germline ends came to 12 bases. CDR3 amino acids: CSARVPLAPYNEQFF. The CDR3 bases are TGCAGTGCTAGAGTCCCGCTAGCGCCCTACAATGAGCAGTTCTTC.

In this sample, this clonotype turned up a few times. The J gene is TRBJ2-7, the V gene TRBV6-2 or TRBV6-3; D remains unclear. The CDR3 spans 13 residues. CDR1 MNHEY and CDR2 SVGEGT come from the germline V gene. V was clipped by 2 bases and J by 3 bases, with 8 bases between them. CDR3 sequence: CASSYQWGYEQYF. As DNA, the CDR3 is TGTGCCAGCAGTTACCAGTGGGGCTACGAGCAGTACTTC.

In its sample, this clonotype was seen a few times. This sequence joins TRBV7-8 and TRBJ1-1, with 8 bases aligning to TRBD1. Germline V gene lookup returns CDR1 SGHVS and CDR2 FQNEAQ. The CDR3 loop spans 15 amino acids. V was pared by 5 bases and J by 3 bases, with 8 bases of the junction left unmatched. CDR3 nucleotides: TGTGCCAGCAGCACACGGGACAGGATAGACACTGAAGCTTTCTTT. It is translated as CASSTRDRIDTEAFF.

This clonotype has a handful of counts. The rearrangement links TRBV20-1 to TRBJ2-1, with a tentative D call TRBD2 (5 bases). This CDR3 is 13 amino acids long. The V end was cut by 0 bases, the J end by 6 bases, with 9 bases between. The germline V gene has CDR1 DFQATT and CDR2 SNEGSKA (reference sequence). The CDR3 region is CSARDRGSNEQFF. As DNA, the CDR3 is TGCAGTGCTAGAGATCGAGGGAGCAATGAGCAGTTCTTC.

The chain recombines TRBV4-2 with TRBJ1-2, with D unclear. Per the germline V gene, CDR1 is LGHNA and CDR2 is YNFKEQ. The CDR3 runs 17 residues. Deletions cut 0 bases from V and 4 bases from J, with 18 bases between. In DNA form, the CDR3 reads TGTGCCAGCAGCCAAGATCTCAGCCCGATGATAACCTATGGCTACACCTTC. As protein: CASSQDLSPMITYGYTF.

This clonotype has ten or more counts. V gene TRBV27 combines with J gene TRBJ1-1, with D perhaps TRBD1 (6 bases). The V gene lost 2 bases and the J gene lost 3 bases, with 13 bases spanning the gap. In germline, CDR1 is MNHEY, CDR2 SMNVEV (reference sequence). The CDR3 sequence is 15 residues long. CDR3 DNA sequence: TGTGCCAGCAGTTTACTCGGGGGGCGAGACACTGAAGCTTTCTTT. It codes for CASSLLGGRDTEAFF.

V usage is TRBV6-5 and J usage is TRBJ1-4; a weak D match, TRBD1 (5 bases). Deletions cut 0 bases from V and 8 bases from J, with 13 bases between. Per the germline V gene, CDR1 is MNHEY and CDR2 is SVGAGI. There are 15 residues in the CDR3. The CDR3 bases are TGTGCCAGCAGTTACTCGTTCCAGGGAGGGGAAAAACTGTTTTTT. The encoded protein is CASSYSFQGGEKLFF.

Many counts were recorded for this clonotype. The chain is built from TRBV27 and TRBJ2-5; maybe TRBD1 (5 bases). The CDR3 has 15 amino acids. Between the trimmed V and J ends, which lost 3 bases and 2 bases, there was a span of 13 bases. The germline CDR1 and CDR2 sequences are MNHEY and SMNVEV (reference sequence). The CDR3 spells CASSFQGFQQETQYF. In nucleotides, the CDR3 is TGTGCCAGCAGTTTTCAGGGCTTCCAACAAGAGACCCAGTACTTC.

Only a few counts were recorded for this clonotype. The chain couples TRBV4-1 to TRBJ2-5, with 7 bases identical to TRBD1. Germline CDR1 reads MGHRA; CDR2 reads YSYEKL. This CDR3 has 13 residues. The V and J ends lost 3 bases and 9 bases, in that order; junction bases with no gene match: 7. The DNA of the CDR3 is TGCGCCAGCAGCCAGACCGGGACAGTAGCCCAGTACTTC. It codes for CASSQTGTVAQYF.

This clonotype has a count of ten or more. The V gene is TRBV5-6, the J gene TRBJ2-1, with unresolved D. V lost 0 bases, J lost 7 bases, and 17 bases lay in between. Germline CDR1 and CDR2: SGHDT and YYEEEE. This CDR3 is built from 16 residues. The CDR3 spells CASSLERRPLGNEQFF. As DNA, the CDR3 is TGTGCCAGCAGCTTGGAGCGACGTCCTTTGGGGAATGAGCAGTTCTTC.

This clonotype was counted only a few times. CDR3 sequence reads: CASSDRTRAYNEQFF. The CDR3, as DNA: TGTGCCAGCAGTGATCGTACTAGGGCCTACAATGAGCAGTTCTTC. The V call is TRBV25-1, the J call TRBJ2-1, with D maybe TRBD2 (5 bases). The V gene's germline CDR1 is MGHDK and CDR2 SYGVNS. CDR3 size: 15 residues. Trimming took off 3 bases at V and 2 bases at J, with 11 bases between the two ends.

This clonotype was detected only a few times. The genes are TRBV5-6 and TRBJ2-7; no clear D. Trimming removed 2 bases from V and 0 bases from J, with 9 bases in between. Per germline, CDR1 SGHDT and CDR2 YYEEEE. The CDR3 spans 14 residues. The CDR3 DNA is TGTGCCAGCAGCTTCCACGGACCCTCCTACGAGCAGTACTTC. Translation gives CASSFHGPSYEQYF.